Below, 27 T cell receptor beta chains from the same sample are listed, as sequenced in a study of neurological immune-mediated disorders. TCRdb reprocessed the 5' RACE reads via MiXCR and lists one record per CDR3 protein. The sample includes some 57,000 distinct CDR3 sequences, under 5.5% of them seen just once. The sample was PBMCs. These TCRs come from a woman aged 45 to 65 with multiple sclerosis.

This clonotype was detected ten times or more. The rearrangement links TRBV15 to TRBJ1-5; no firm D call. The CDR3 loop spans 13 amino acids. Between the trimmed V and J ends, which lost 0 bases and 7 bases, there was a span of 7 bases. Looked up from germline, CDR1 is LNHNV and CDR2 is YYDKDF (reference sequence). DNA of the CDR3: TGTGCCACCAGCAGAGACGTAGGGCAGCCCCAGCATTTT. It translates to CATSRDVGQPQHF.

As regards this clonotype: This could be a read error, since a much larger clone is one nucleotide away. The J gene is TRBJ2-3, the V gene TRBV20-1; D is perhaps TRBD2 (6 bases). The germline V gene has CDR1 DFQATT and CDR2 SNEGSKA (reference sequence). The CDR3 has 13 amino acids. CDR3 amino acids: CSIPGIAVDTQYF. The CDR3 bases are TGCAGCATACCGGGAATAGCGGTTGATACGCAGTATTTT.

This sequence joins TRBV9 and TRBJ2-1, with D possibly called TRBD1 or TRBD2 (5 bases each). Germline CDR1 and CDR2: SGDLS and YYNGEE. The V end was cut by 2 bases, the J end by 6 bases, with 12 bases between. The CDR3 spans 14 residues. The CDR3 sequence: CASSVRKGTNEQFF. CDR3 DNA: TGTGCCAGCAGCGTCCGAAAGGGGACCAATGAGCAGTTCTTC.

The sample holds a few counts of this clonotype. This chain links TRBV4-1 with TRBJ2-3, with a possible D match to TRBD2 (6 bases). The germline gives CDR1 MGHRA, CDR2 YSYEKL. Trimming cost V 4 bases and J 2 bases, with 16 bases left between them. CDR3 size: 16 residues. The CDR3 reads CASSPSRGSVTDTQYF. The CDR3 DNA is TGCGCCAGCAGCCCCTCGCGGGGCTCGGTCACAGATACGCAGTATTTT.

This clonotype has a count of ten or more. The CDR3 is CAIRDRFSTEAFF. CDR3 DNA: TGTGCCATCAGGGACAGGTTCTCAACTGAAGCTTTCTTT. The rearrangement uses TRBV10-3 and TRBJ1-1; TRBD1 agrees at 7 bases. Germline loops: CDR1 ENHRY, CDR2 SYGVKD. Trimming took 6 bases from V and 5 from J; bases not matched to a gene: 6. CDR3 size: 13 residues.

There are a few counts of this clonotype. The chain is built from TRBV20-1 and TRBJ2-1; TRBD1 aligns across 9 bases. Per germline, CDR1 DFQATT and CDR2 SNEGSKA (reference sequence). The CDR3 spans 15 residues. Unmatched junction bases numbered 9, after V lost 5 bases and J lost 4 bases. The CDR3 region has the DNA TGCAGTGCTCGTGGGTTCGGGACAGGGTACAATGAGCAGTTCTTC. Translated: CSARGFGTGYNEQFF.

This clonotype was counted at least ten times. The chain links TRBV7-3 to TRBJ2-1; 8 bases fit TRBD2. The germline V gene encodes CDR1 SGHTA and CDR2 FQGTGA. V lost 5 bases and J lost 1; bases outside the gene matches: 4. This CDR3 is 15 amino acids long. CDR3 coding DNA: TGTGCCAGCAGCCCCAGCGGGGGTTCCTACAATGAGCAGTTCTTC. Translating gives CASSPSGGSYNEQFF. Using reference TRBV7-3 and TRBJ2-1 for the parts outside the CDR3, the full variable domain is GAGVSQTPSNKVTEKGKYVELRCDPISGHTALYWYRQSLGQGPEFLIYFQGTGAADDSGLPNDRFFAVRPEGSVSTLKIQRTERGDSAVYLCASSPSGGSYNEQFFGPGTRLTVL.

This clonotype was seen a few times. A much larger clone differs from this one at a single base, so this may be a read error. This chain connects TRBV11-3 to TRBJ1-1; D is unresolved. The CDR3 covers 14 residues. CDR1 is SGHNT, CDR2 YENEEA, per germline. The V end lost 1 base, the J end lost 3 bases, and 9 bases lay between the germline ends. CDR3 protein: CASSLGKGYTEAFF. As DNA, the CDR3 is TGTGCCAGCAGCTTAGGGAAGGGATACACTGAAGCTTTCTTT.

At least ten counts were recorded for this clonotype. This chain links TRBV12-3 or TRBV12-4 with TRBJ2-7, with D tentatively TRBD2 (6 bases). The length of the CDR3 is 15 residues. V was clipped by 7 bases and J by 3 bases, with 19 bases between them. The CDR3: CASIPSHIGSYEQYF. CDR3 bases: TGTGCCAGCATTCCCTCCCACATCGGGAGCTACGAGCAGTACTTC.

This clonotype was recorded many times. The genes are TRBV6-6 and TRBJ2-2; 7 bases agree with TRBD1. The CDR3 sequence is 14 residues long. Germline V gene lookup returns CDR1 MNHNY and CDR2 SVGAGI (reference sequence). V lost 5 bases to trimming and J lost 7 bases; unmatched junction nucleotides: 7. DNA of the CDR3: TGTGCCAGCAGTATGACAGGGCCGGGCGGGGAGCTGTTTTTT. Translating gives CASSMTGPGGELFF.

This clonotype came up a few times. The rearrangement uses TRBV27 and TRBJ2-2, with D possibly matching TRBD1 (6 bases). Germline CDR1 is MNHEY and CDR2 is SMNVEV (reference sequence). This CDR3 has 15 amino acids. Trimming cost V 3 bases and J 7 bases, with 15 bases left between them. The CDR3 is CASSFRGRTGGELFF. The DNA of the CDR3 is TGTGCCAGCAGTTTCAGGGGAAGAACAGGCGGGGAGCTGTTTTTT.

This clonotype was detected ten times or more. V usage is TRBV6-5 and J usage is TRBJ2-6, with TRBD1 matching over 7 bases. The CDR3 sequence is 16 residues long. J lost 1 base, V lost 5 bases, and 5 bases had no gene match. Germline V gives CDR1 MNHEY, CDR2 SVGAGI. The CDR3 DNA reads as TGTGCCAGCAGTCGACAGGGTAGTTCTGGGGCCAACGTCCTGACTTTC. Encoded protein: CASSRQGSSGANVLTF.

This clonotype was observed many times. The rearrangement uses TRBV12-3 or TRBV12-4 and TRBJ1-3; 10 nucleotides match TRBD1. CDR3 length: 14 amino acids. V lost 6 bases to trimming and J lost 5 bases; unmatched junction nucleotides: 4. CDR3 region: CASSRGQGRNTIYF. In nucleotides, the CDR3 is TGTGCCAGCAGCCGGGGACAGGGGAGAAACACCATATATTTT.

This clonotype was counted at least ten times. V and J are TRBV5-1 and TRBJ1-2; 11 bases are a match to TRBD1. Germline CDR1 and CDR2: SGHRS and YFSETQ. V lost 0 bases and J lost 12; bases outside the gene matches: 10. The CDR3 runs 15 residues. DNA for the CDR3: TGCGCCAGCAGCTTGGACGAACCGGGACAGGGGGGACACACCTTC. As protein: CASSLDEPGQGGHTF.

This clonotype was seen at least ten times. V gene TRBV20-1 combines with J gene TRBJ2-7; tentatively, D is TRBD1 (5 bases). The germline V gene has CDR1 DFQATT and CDR2 SNEGSKA (reference sequence). This CDR3 has 12 residues. Trimming left V 6 bases short and J 3 bases short, with 12 bases between. The CDR3 DNA reads as TGCAGTGCGCCAGGGAAGTACTACGAGCAGTACGTC. Its translation is CSAPGKYYEQYV.

This clonotype showed up many times. The rearrangement joins TRBV20-1 to TRBJ2-5; 14 bases are shared with TRBD2. Per the germline V gene, CDR1 is DFQATT and CDR2 is SNEGSKA (reference sequence). The CDR3 covers 20 residues. V gave up 4 bases and J gave up 5 bases; unmatched junction bases: 21. The CDR3: CSAKTPNRQGGTSGGETQYF. The CDR3 nucleotides read TGCAGTGCTAAGACGCCGAATCGACAGGGAGGGACTAGCGGGGGTGAGACCCAGTACTTC.

This clonotype appeared many times. The rearrangement uses TRBV11-3 and TRBJ2-2; 9 positions match TRBD2. With 8 bases clipped from V and 9 bases from J, the junction kept 19 bases outside the gene matches. The CDR3 is 17 amino acids. CDR1 is SGHNT, CDR2 YENEEA, per germline. CDR3 sequence: CASAADSAGGHHRELFF. As DNA, the CDR3 is TGTGCCAGCGCTGCGGATTCAGCGGGGGGCCACCACCGGGAGCTGTTTTTT.

This clonotype was picked up many times. The chain uses TRBV20-1 and TRBJ2-5; perhaps TRBD2 as D (6 bases). The CDR3 consists of 16 residues. Trimming left V 5 bases short and J 2 bases short, with 21 bases between. Per germline, CDR1 DFQATT and CDR2 SNEGSKA (reference sequence). The CDR3 nucleotides read TGCAGTGCTCGGAGTAGGGGCGGGGACCTTCAAGAGACCCAGTACTTC. The encoded protein is CSARSRGGDLQETQYF.

This clonotype was observed many times. V is TRBV20-1 and J is TRBJ1-5, with 7 bases matching TRBD1. The ends lost 4 bases at V and 3 bases at J; junction bases unmatched: 18. There are 18 residues in the CDR3. Germline CDR1 reads DFQATT; CDR2 reads SNEGSKA (reference sequence). CDR3 bases: TGCAGTGCTACCTTTACCGACAGGGTTGCTATTGACAATCAGCCCCAGCATTTT. Translated, it gives CSATFTDRVAIDNQPQHF.

The chain uses TRBV20-1 and TRBJ2-3; possible D gene TRBD2, 5 bases. The CDR3 is made up of 16 amino acids. V was cut by 6 bases and J by 4 bases, with 23 bases left in between. In germline, CDR1 is DFQATT, CDR2 SNEGSKA (reference sequence). CDR3 DNA sequence: TGCAGTGCCCCTCTCCGTCGGGGTACTACATCAGATACGCAGTATTTT. Its protein is CSAPLRRGTTSDTQYF.

This clonotype came up many times. The rearrangement uses TRBV20-1 and TRBJ2-2; possibly TRBD1 for D (6 bases). CDR1 DFQATT and CDR2 SNEGSKA come from the germline V gene (reference sequence). The CDR3 has 14 amino acids. Trimming cost V 6 bases and J 0 bases, with 11 bases left between them. The CDR3 sequence is CSAPGHTNTGELFF. Written as DNA, the CDR3 is TGCAGTGCCCCGGGACACACGAACACCGGGGAGCTGTTTTTT.

V and J are TRBV15 and TRBJ2-3; D is uncertain. The CDR3 sequence is 14 residues long. Looked up from germline, CDR1 is LNHNV and CDR2 is YYDKDF (reference sequence). Trimming left V 3 bases short and J 2 bases short, with 9 bases between. The CDR3 DNA sequence: TGTGCCACCAGCAGGGATTATTCCACAGATACGCAGTATTTT. Translation gives CATSRDYSTDTQYF.

This clonotype was observed many times. The chain recombines TRBV5-1 with TRBJ2-5, with D possibly TRBD1 on 8 matching bases. Per germline, CDR1 SGHRS and CDR2 YFSETQ. Trimming removed 4 bases from V and 5 bases from J, with 15 bases in between. There are 14 residues in the CDR3. CDR3: CASSKGQGGETQYF. CDR3 sequence (DNA): TGCGCCAGCAGCAAAGGACAGGGAGGGGAGACCCAGTACTTC. Full variable domain (rest looked up from reference TRBV5-1 and TRBJ2-5): KAGVTQTPRYLIKTRGQQVTLSCSPISGHRSVSWYQQTPGQGLQFLFEYFSETQRNKGNFPGRFSGRQFSNSRSEMNVSTLELGDSALYLCASSKGQGGETQYFGPGTRLLVL.

This clonotype was seen repeatedly, ten times or more. The J gene is TRBJ2-7, the V gene TRBV3-1; perhaps TRBD2 as D (5 bases). CDR3 length equals 13 residues. The germline gives CDR1 LGHDT, CDR2 YNNKEL (reference sequence). Trimming removed 3 bases from V and 4 bases from J, with 10 bases in between. The CDR3 nucleotides are TGTGCCAGCAGCCATCTCCGGGAATACGAGCAGTACTTC. Its translation: CASSHLREYEQYF.

This clonotype was observed many times. The gene calls are TRBV6-6 and TRBJ2-3; 11 bases are shared with TRBD2. V trimming: 4 bases; J trimming: 6 bases; junction bases outside the gene matches: 6. Germline CDR1 reads MNHNY; CDR2 reads SVGAGI (reference sequence). The CDR3 consists of 15 residues. The CDR3 DNA follows: TGTGCCAGCAGTTCTAGCGGGGGGCCGAGGGATACGCAGTATTTT. Protein sequence: CASSSSGGPRDTQYF.

This clonotype appeared many times. This chain connects TRBV5-5 to TRBJ2-1; D remains unclear. Germline V CDR1 and CDR2: SGHKS, YYEKEE (reference sequence). The CDR3 extends over 17 amino acids. V was shortened by 1 base and J by 0 bases, with 14 bases between the two germline ends. CDR3 DNA sequence: TGTGCCAGCAGCTTGCGCCCAGACCGTAGCTCCTACAATGAGCAGTTCTTC. This translates into CASSLRPDRSSYNEQFF.

This clonotype was recorded many times. The chain has TRBV10-3 and TRBJ2-2; 9 nucleotides match TRBD1. This CDR3 is built from 18 residues. Germline-derived CDR1 and CDR2 are ENHRY and SYGVKD. The V and J ends lost 5 bases and 4 bases, in that order; junction bases with no gene match: 14. CDR3 in DNA: TGTGCCATCAGTCAACCGATACAGGGGGCGCTACCCACCGGGGAGCTGTTTTTT. This gives the protein CAISQPIQGALPTGELFF.